A selection of T cell receptor beta chains follows, all from one sample in a study of blood T cell repertoires in COVID-19. Clones were read by immunoSEQ multiplex PCR, and TCRdb kept only the in-frame ones, dropping some. Of about 240,000 clones listed, roughly 86% were seen once; the top ten hold 3.3%. The sequenced sample consisted of PBMCs or T cells enriched from blood (not recorded which). The receptor source for this set is a woman between 40 and 50 years old with acute COVID-19. Both conserved end residues are part of each CDR3. The order of the fields is CDR3 length, V gene, clone size, D gene, J gene, CDR3 protein, CDR3 DNA. The D gene is left open where the match is weak. Size is stated for part of the rows, as once, few or many counts, or as a class when the clone is expanded.

>14|TRBV25-1|-|-|TRBJ2-5
CASSETGTRETQYF
TGTGCCAGCAGTGAAACAGGGACACGAGAGACCCAGTACTTC
>15|TRBV7-3|-|-|TRBJ1-1
CASSLYGSGNAEAFF
TGTGCCAGCAGCTTATACGGTTCCGGGAACGCTGAAGCTTTCTTT
>13|TRBV6-5|once|-|TRBJ2-7
CASSLRQTYEQYF
TGTGCCAGCAGTCTAAGACAGACCTACGAGCAGTACTTC
>14|TRBV3-1/TRBV3-2|-|TRBD1|TRBJ1-1
CASSPGQQNTEAFF
TGTGCCAGCTCACCGGGACAGCAGAACACTGAAGCTTTCTTT
>16|TRBV2|-|TRBD1|TRBJ1-5
CASSEITGVENQPQHF
TGTGCCAGCAGTGAGATCACAGGGGTCGAGAATCAGCCCCAGCATTTT
>22|TRBV7-7|-|TRBD1|TRBJ2-1
CASSPLISGGQGLSKRYNEQFF
TGTGCTAGCAGCCCCCTGATATCCGGGGGACAGGGACTATCCAAACGTTACAATGAGCAGTTCTTC
>14|TRBV10-3|-|-|TRBJ2-7
CAIRVTGTTYEQYF
TGTGCCATCAGGGTTACAGGGACGACCTACGAGCAGTACTTC
>16|TRBV7-9|-|TRBD2|TRBJ2-7
CASSLAPIAGGYEQYF
TGTGCCAGCAGCTTAGCGCCAATAGCGGGAGGTTACGAGCAGTACTTC
>18|TRBV19|-|TRBD1|TRBJ1-5
CASSPPHGTDYSNQPQHF
TGTGCCAGTAGCCCTCCTCACGGGACAGACTATAGCAATCAGCCCCAGCATTTT
>15|TRBV6-5|few|TRBD1|TRBJ1-5
CASMRGQALNQPQHF
TGTGCCAGCATGAGAGGACAGGCGCTCAATCAGCCCCAGCATTTT
>15|TRBV9|-|-|TRBJ2-7
CASSAGQGIPYEQYF
TGTGCCAGCAGCGCTGGGCAGGGAATCCCCTACGAGCAGTACTTC
>20|TRBV19|-|TRBD1|TRBJ1-2
CASSTNGGGTDIFQFYGYTF
TGTGCCAGTAGTACCAATGGTGGCGGGACAGATATATTTCAGTTCTATGGCTACACCTTC
>15|TRBV5-6|-|TRBD1|TRBJ1-6
CASSLGDRGYSPLHF
TGTGCCAGCAGCTTGGGGGACAGGGGTTATTCACCCCTCCACTTT
>15|TRBV3-1/TRBV3-2|-|TRBD2|TRBJ2-7
CASSPLGTSGYEQYF
TGTGCCAGCAGCCCGCTCGGGACTAGCGGCTACGAGCAGTACTTC
>14|TRBV4-1|-|-|TRBJ2-2
CASSQPGNTGELFF
TGCGCCAGCAGCCAGCCAGGTAACACCGGGGAGCTGTTTTTT
>14|TRBV5-1|-|-|TRBJ1-3
CASRLDGSGNTIYF
TGCGCCAGCAGATTAGATGGCTCTGGAAACACCATATATTTT
>16|TRBV2|-|TRBD2|TRBJ2-3
CASRGGGLAVRDTQYF
TGTGCCAGCAGAGGGGGGGGACTAGCGGTTAGGGATACGCAGTATTTT
>16|TRBV6-6|many|TRBD1|TRBJ2-7
CASSRNTGTGTYEQYF
TGTGCCAGCAGTCGAAATACCGGGACAGGGACCTACGAGCAGTACTTC
>14|TRBV2|-|-|TRBJ1-1
CASTKPKSSTEAFF
TGTGCCAGCACCAAACCCAAGAGTAGCACTGAAGCTTTCTTT
>12|TRBV7-9|-|-|TRBJ1-2
CASSEGADGYTF
TGTGCCAGCAGCGAGGGTGCGGATGGCTACACCTTC
>14|TRBV10-1|-|-|TRBJ1-1
CASSESSGDTEAFF
TGCGCCAGCAGTGAGTCGTCGGGGGACACTGAAGCTTTCTTT
>13|TRBV11-2|once|TRBD2|TRBJ2-7
CASRPSGNYEQYF
TGTGCCAGCAGGCCTAGCGGGAACTACGAGCAGTACTTC
>19|TRBV19|-|TRBD2|TRBJ2-3
CASSIPLSTSGREGDTQYF
TGTGCCAGTAGTATACCCCTCTCGACCAGCGGGAGAGAGGGGGATACGCAGTATTTT
>14|TRBV19|-|TRBD1|TRBJ1-2
CASTSQGAGYGYTF
TGTGCCAGTACATCACAGGGGGCGGGCTATGGCTACACCTTC